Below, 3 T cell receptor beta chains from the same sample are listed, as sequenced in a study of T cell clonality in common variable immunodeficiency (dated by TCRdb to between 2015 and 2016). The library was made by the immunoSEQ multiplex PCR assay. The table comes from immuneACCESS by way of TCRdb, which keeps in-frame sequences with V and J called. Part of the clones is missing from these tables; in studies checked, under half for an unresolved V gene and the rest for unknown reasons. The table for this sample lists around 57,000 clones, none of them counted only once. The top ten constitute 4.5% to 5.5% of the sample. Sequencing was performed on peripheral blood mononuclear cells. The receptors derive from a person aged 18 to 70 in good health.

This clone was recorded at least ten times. The chain's CDR3 is CAWNQGDAYEQYF. The sequenced part of the CDR3 DNA is TGTGCCTGGAACCAGGGGGATGCCTACGAG. V and J are TRBV30 and TRBJ2-7, with 7 positions matching TRBD1. The read comes to an end 3 residues before the CDR3 does, leaving the germline J gene to fill in the end. V dropped 4 bases and J dropped 2; count of bases not matched to a gene: 5. Germline V gene data show CDR1 as GTSNPN and CDR2 as SVGIG (reference sequence). The CDR3 sequence is 13 residues long.

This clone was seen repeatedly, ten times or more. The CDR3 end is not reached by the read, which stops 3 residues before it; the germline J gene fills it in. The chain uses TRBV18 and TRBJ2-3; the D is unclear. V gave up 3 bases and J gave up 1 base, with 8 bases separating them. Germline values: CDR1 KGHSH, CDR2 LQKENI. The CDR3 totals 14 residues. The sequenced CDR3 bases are TGTGCCAGCTCACCCGTCGAGGGCACAGATACG. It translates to CASSPVEGTDT. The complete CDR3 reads CASSPVEGTDTQYF.

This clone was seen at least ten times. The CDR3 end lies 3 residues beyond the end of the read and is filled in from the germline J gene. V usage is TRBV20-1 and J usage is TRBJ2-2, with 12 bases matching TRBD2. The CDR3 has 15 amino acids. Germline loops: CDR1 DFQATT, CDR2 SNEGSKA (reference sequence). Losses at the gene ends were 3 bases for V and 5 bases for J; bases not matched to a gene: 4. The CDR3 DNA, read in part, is TGCAGTGCTAGGACTAGCGGGAGCCAAACCGGGGAG. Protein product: CSARTSGSQTGE. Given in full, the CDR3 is CSARTSGSQTGELFF.